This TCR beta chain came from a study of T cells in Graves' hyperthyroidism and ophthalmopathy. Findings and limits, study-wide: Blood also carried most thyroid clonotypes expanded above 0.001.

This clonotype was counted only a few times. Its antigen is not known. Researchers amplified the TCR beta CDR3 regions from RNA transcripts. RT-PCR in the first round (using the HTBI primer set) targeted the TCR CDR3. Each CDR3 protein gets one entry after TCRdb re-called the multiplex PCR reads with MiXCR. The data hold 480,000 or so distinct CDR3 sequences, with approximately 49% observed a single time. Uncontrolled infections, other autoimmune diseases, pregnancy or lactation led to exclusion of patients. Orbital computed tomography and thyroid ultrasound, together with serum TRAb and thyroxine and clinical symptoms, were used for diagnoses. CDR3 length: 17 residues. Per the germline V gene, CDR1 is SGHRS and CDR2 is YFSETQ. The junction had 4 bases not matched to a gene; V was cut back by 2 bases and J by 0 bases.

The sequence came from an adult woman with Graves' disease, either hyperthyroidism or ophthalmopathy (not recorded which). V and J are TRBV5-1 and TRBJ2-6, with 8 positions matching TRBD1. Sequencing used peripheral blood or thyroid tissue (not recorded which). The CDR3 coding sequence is TGCGCCAGCAGCTTCGCAGGGGGCGCCTCTGGGGCCAACGTCCTGACTTTC. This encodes CASSFAGGASGANVLTF.